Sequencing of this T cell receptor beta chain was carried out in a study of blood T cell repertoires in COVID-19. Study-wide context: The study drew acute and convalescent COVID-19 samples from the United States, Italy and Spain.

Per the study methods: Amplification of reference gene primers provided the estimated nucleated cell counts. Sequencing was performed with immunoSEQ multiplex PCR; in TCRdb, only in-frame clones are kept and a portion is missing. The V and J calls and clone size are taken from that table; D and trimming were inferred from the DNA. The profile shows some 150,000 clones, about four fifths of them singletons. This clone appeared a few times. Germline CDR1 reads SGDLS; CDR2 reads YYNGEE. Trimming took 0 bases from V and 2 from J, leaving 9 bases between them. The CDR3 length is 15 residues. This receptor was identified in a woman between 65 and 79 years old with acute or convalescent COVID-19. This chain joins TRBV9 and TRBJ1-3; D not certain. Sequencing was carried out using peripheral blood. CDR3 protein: CASSVEGDAGNTIYF. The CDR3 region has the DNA TGTGCCAGCAGCGTAGAGGGAGACGCTGGAAACACCATATATTTT.